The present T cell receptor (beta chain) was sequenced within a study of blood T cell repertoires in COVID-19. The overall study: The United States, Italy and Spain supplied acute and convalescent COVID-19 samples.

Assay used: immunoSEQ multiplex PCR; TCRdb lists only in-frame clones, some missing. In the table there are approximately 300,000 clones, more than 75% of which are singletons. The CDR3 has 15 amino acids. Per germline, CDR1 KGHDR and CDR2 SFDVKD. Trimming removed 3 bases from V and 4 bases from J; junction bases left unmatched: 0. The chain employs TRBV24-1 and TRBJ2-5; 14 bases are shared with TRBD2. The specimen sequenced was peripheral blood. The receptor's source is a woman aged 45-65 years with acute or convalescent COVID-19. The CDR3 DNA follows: TGTGCCACCAGTGATGGGACTAGCGGGAGAGAGACCCAGTACTTC. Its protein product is CATSDGTSGRETQYF.